The clone carrying this T cell receptor (beta chain) was counted between two and nine times. The entry originates in a study of blood T cell repertoires in COVID-19. In the study overall: The cDNA or gDNA used as material had been derived from T cells, B-cell-depleted T cells, or PBMCs.

In the source study's methods: Estimation of nucleated cell counts was performed using reference gene primer amplification. The repertoire was sequenced with immunoSEQ multiplex PCR; TCRdb's copy has only in-frame clones and lacks some. The V and J calls and clone size come from that table; D and trimming were worked out from the DNA. The data hold around 60,000 clones, with roughly three quarters observed a single time. Trimming cost V 4 bases and J 8 bases, with 19 bases left between them. The CDR3 has 15 amino acids. CDR1 is SGHRS and CDR2 is YFSETQ in the germline V gene. Sequencing was done on a sample of peripheral blood. The chain employs TRBV5-1 and TRBJ1-3; D not resolved. The sequence derives from a human donor in a cohort sampled during active COVID-19. The CDR3 here is CASSETDFSWDTIYF. Written as DNA, the CDR3 is TGCGCCAGCAGCGAAACTGACTTCTCTTGGGACACCATATATTTT.